The rows below give T cell receptor beta chains drawn from one sample of a study of glioma-infiltrating T cells. Each CDR3 protein is one row after TCRdb ran MiXCR on the multiplex PCR reads. The table lists some 190,000 distinct CDR3 sequences, around 30% of them singletons, with around 20% in the top ten. The specimen sequenced was glioma tissue, nonneoplastic brain tissue, or PBMCs (not recorded which). The receptors originated from a human donor with low-grade glioma or glioblastoma, undergoing nonglioma brain surgery, or in good health (not recorded which). CDR3s include the opening cysteine and the closing phenylalanine or tryptophan. The order of the fields is J gene, D gene, V gene, clone size, CDR3 DNA, CDR3 protein. D genes are given only for firm matches. The size entry is marked missing in some rows and otherwise reads once, few, many or a size class.

J gene: TRBJ2-7
D gene: NA
V gene: TRBV20-1
clone size: many
CDR3 DNA: TGCAGTGCTAGAGATCGGAGGGGCGCGACTGGATGGCACGAGCAGTACTTC
CDR3 protein: CSARDRRGATGWHEQYF

J gene: TRBJ1-3
D gene: NA
V gene: TRBV19
clone size: few
CDR3 DNA: TGTGCCAGTAGTATCGAACCTTCTGGAAACACCATATATTTT
CDR3 protein: CASSIEPSGNTIYF

J gene: TRBJ2-1
D gene: NA
V gene: TRBV15
clone size: NA
CDR3 DNA: TGTGCCACCAGCGGAGATGCAAGGGGGAGTTCCTACAATGAGCAGTTCTTC
CDR3 protein: CATSGDARGSSYNEQFF

J gene: TRBJ2-1
D gene: NA
V gene: TRBV4-2
clone size: many
CDR3 DNA: TGTGCCAGCAGCGAAGGGACCCCCGCTTACAATGAGCAGTTCTTC
CDR3 protein: CASSEGTPAYNEQFF

J gene: TRBJ2-1
D gene: NA
V gene: TRBV7-9
clone size: many
CDR3 DNA: TGTGCCAGCAGCTTAGGGGACATCTCCTACAATGAGCAGTTCTTC
CDR3 protein: CASSLGDISYNEQFF

J gene: TRBJ2-2
D gene: NA
V gene: TRBV11-1
clone size: many
CDR3 DNA: TGTGCCAGCAGCTTATTGCCCCACACCGGGGAGCTGTTTTTT
CDR3 protein: CASSLLPHTGELFF

J gene: TRBJ2-7
D gene: NA
V gene: TRBV5-1
clone size: NA
CDR3 DNA: TGCGCCAGCAGCTTGGGGGGGAGGCTGGACGAGCAGTACTTC
CDR3 protein: CASSLGGRLDEQYF

J gene: TRBJ1-2
D gene: NA
V gene: TRBV28
clone size: NA
CDR3 DNA: TGTGCCAGCAGTTTTCAGGGTTCTGGCTGCACCTTC
CDR3 protein: CASSFQGSGCTF

J gene: TRBJ2-3
D gene: TRBD2
V gene: TRBV9
clone size: NA
CDR3 DNA: TGTGCCAGCAGCCAGCGGGGACTAGCGGGAGGGGCAGATACGCAGTATTTT
CDR3 protein: CASSQRGLAGGADTQYF

J gene: TRBJ2-3
D gene: TRBD2
V gene: TRBV19
clone size: many
CDR3 DNA: TGTGCCAGTAGTATAGGGTCTAGCGGGACCACAGATACGCAGTATTTT
CDR3 protein: CASSIGSSGTTDTQYF

J gene: TRBJ2-2
D gene: TRBD2
V gene: TRBV29-1
clone size: NA
CDR3 DNA: TGCAGCGTTGAGGGACTAGCGGGGGGGACCGGGGAGCTGTTTTTT
CDR3 protein: CSVEGLAGGTGELFF

J gene: TRBJ2-7
D gene: NA
V gene: TRBV10-3
clone size: many
CDR3 DNA: TGTGCCATCAGTGTACAGCCCTACGAGCAGTACTTC
CDR3 protein: CAISVQPYEQYF

J gene: TRBJ2-3
D gene: TRBD2
V gene: TRBV20-1
clone size: NA
CDR3 DNA: TGCAGTGCTAGAGTTGCGACTAGCGGGAGGTCAGATACGCAGTATTTT
CDR3 protein: CSARVATSGRSDTQYF

J gene: TRBJ1-2
D gene: TRBD1
V gene: TRBV7-2
clone size: many
CDR3 DNA: TGTGCCAGCAGCTCGGACAGGGTTGGCTATGGCTACACCTTC
CDR3 protein: CASSSDRVGYGYTF

J gene: TRBJ2-7
D gene: NA
V gene: TRBV6-2/TRBV6-3
clone size: many
CDR3 DNA: TGTGCCAGCAGTTACTCCGGGCTGGAGCAGTACTTC
CDR3 protein: CASSYSGLEQYF

J gene: TRBJ1-4
D gene: NA
V gene: TRBV9
clone size: NA
CDR3 DNA: TGTGCCAGCAGCCAGAGCGGGACGGACGGGCTCTTGTTTTTT
CDR3 protein: CASSQSGTDGLLFF

J gene: TRBJ2-7
D gene: TRBD2
V gene: TRBV27
clone size: many
CDR3 DNA: TGTGCCAGCAGTTTTGCGGGAGGGCCGTACGAGCAGTACTTC
CDR3 protein: CASSFAGGPYEQYF

J gene: TRBJ1-2
D gene: NA
V gene: TRBV6-2/TRBV6-3
clone size: many
CDR3 DNA: TGTGCCAGCAGTGACCCCAACAGCTATGGCTACACCTTC
CDR3 protein: CASSDPNSYGYTF

J gene: TRBJ2-7
D gene: TRBD2
V gene: TRBV20-1
clone size: many
CDR3 DNA: TGCAGTGCTCTGGGCTTAGCTAGCGGCTACGAGCAGTACTTC
CDR3 protein: CSALGLASGYEQYF

J gene: TRBJ2-3
D gene: NA
V gene: TRBV3-1
clone size: many
CDR3 DNA: TGTGCCAGCAGCCAAGCAGTGGGGCTCAAAAATGGGATCCATACGCAGTATTTT
CDR3 protein: CASSQAVGLKNGIHTQYF

J gene: TRBJ2-7
D gene: NA
V gene: TRBV5-6
clone size: NA
CDR3 DNA: TGTGCCAGCAGCTTGGTCGACCACGAGCAGTACTTC
CDR3 protein: CASSLVDHEQYF

J gene: TRBJ1-4
D gene: NA
V gene: TRBV15
clone size: many
CDR3 DNA: TGTGCCACCAGCAGCCGCCGCCGGGGAACAACTAATGAAAAACTGTTTTTT
CDR3 protein: CATSSRRRGTTNEKLFF

J gene: TRBJ1-3
D gene: NA
V gene: TRBV30
clone size: few
CDR3 DNA: TGTGCCTGGACCGGGGACGGAGGTCCTGGAAACACCATATATTTT
CDR3 protein: CAWTGDGGPGNTIYF

J gene: TRBJ1-1
D gene: NA
V gene: TRBV12-3/TRBV12-4
clone size: many
CDR3 DNA: TGTGCCAGCAGTTTCGAGGGGCTGGGAAACACTGAAGCTTTCTTT
CDR3 protein: CASSFEGLGNTEAFF

J gene: TRBJ2-5
D gene: TRBD1
V gene: TRBV11-2
clone size: NA
CDR3 DNA: TGTGCCAGCAGCTTTGGGACAGAGGGGGAGACCCAGTACTTC
CDR3 protein: CASSFGTEGETQYF

J gene: TRBJ2-1
D gene: NA
V gene: TRBV28
clone size: many
CDR3 DNA: TGTGCCAGCAGTTTTACCGTTCGCTACAATGAGCAGTTCTTC
CDR3 protein: CASSFTVRYNEQFF

J gene: TRBJ2-3
D gene: TRBD2
V gene: TRBV20-1
clone size: many
CDR3 DNA: TGCAGTGCTGCCGGGACTAGCGTGGTCGCGGCAGATACGCAGTATTTT
CDR3 protein: CSAAGTSVVAADTQYF

J gene: TRBJ2-5
D gene: TRBD2
V gene: TRBV19
clone size: many
CDR3 DNA: TGTGCCAGTGCGGCTAGCGGCGAGACCCAGTACTTC
CDR3 protein: CASAASGETQYF

J gene: TRBJ2-3
D gene: TRBD1
V gene: TRBV27
clone size: many
CDR3 DNA: TGTGCCAGCAGTCCAGACAGGGCCACAGATACGCAGTATTTT
CDR3 protein: CASSPDRATDTQYF

J gene: TRBJ1-1
D gene: NA
V gene: TRBV4-2
clone size: many
CDR3 DNA: TGTGCCAGCAGCCCCCCAAGGGCCACTGAAGCTTTCTTT
CDR3 protein: CASSPPRATEAFF

J gene: TRBJ1-2
D gene: NA
V gene: TRBV28
clone size: many
CDR3 DNA: TGTGCCAGCAGTTTGCCCACAGTTGGCGGCTACACCTTC
CDR3 protein: CASSLPTVGGYTF

J gene: TRBJ2-2
D gene: TRBD2
V gene: TRBV7-3
clone size: few
CDR3 DNA: TGTGCCAGCAGCCATGGCGCGGGAGGTGGAACCGGGGAGCTGTTTTTT
CDR3 protein: CASSHGAGGGTGELFF

J gene: TRBJ1-2
D gene: NA
V gene: TRBV4-3
clone size: NA
CDR3 DNA: TGCGCCAGCAGCCAAGTGAGAGGGAACTATGGCTACACCTTC
CDR3 protein: CASSQVRGNYGYTF

J gene: TRBJ1-1
D gene: NA
V gene: TRBV7-9
clone size: many
CDR3 DNA: TGTGCCAGCAGCTTCCCGGACGGGAACACTGAAGCTTTCTTT
CDR3 protein: CASSFPDGNTEAFF